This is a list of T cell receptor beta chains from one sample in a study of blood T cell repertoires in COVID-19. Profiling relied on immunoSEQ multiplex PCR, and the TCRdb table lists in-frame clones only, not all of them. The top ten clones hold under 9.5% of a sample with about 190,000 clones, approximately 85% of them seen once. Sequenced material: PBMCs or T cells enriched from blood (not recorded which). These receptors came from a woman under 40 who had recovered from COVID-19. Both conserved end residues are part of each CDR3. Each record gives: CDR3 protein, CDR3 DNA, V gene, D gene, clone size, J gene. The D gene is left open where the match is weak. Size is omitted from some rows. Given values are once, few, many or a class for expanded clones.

CDR3aa: CASSYGTLNTEAFF
CDR3nt: TGTGCCAGCAGCTACGGGACATTGAACACTGAAGCTTTCTTT
v_gene: TRBV7-3
d_gene: NA
abundance: NA
j_gene: TRBJ1-1

CDR3aa: CASSLDKGIYGYTF
CDR3nt: TGTGCCAGCAGCTTAGATAAGGGGATCTATGGCTACACCTTC
v_gene: TRBV7-9
d_gene: NA
abundance: few
j_gene: TRBJ1-2

CDR3aa: CASSHELARSSYEQYF
CDR3nt: TGCGCCAGCAGCCACGAGCTAGCGCGAAGCTCCTACGAGCAGTACTTC
v_gene: TRBV4-1
d_gene: NA
abundance: NA
j_gene: TRBJ2-7

CDR3aa: CASRPAGTPSEQYF
CDR3nt: TGTGCCAGCAGGCCCGCCGGGACTCCGAGCGAGCAGTACTTC
v_gene: TRBV28
d_gene: NA
abundance: NA
j_gene: TRBJ2-7

CDR3aa: CASSPVGGTSGNEQYF
CDR3nt: TGTGCCAGCAGCCCCGTAGGGGGGACTAGCGGGAACGAGCAGTACTTC
v_gene: TRBV7-9
d_gene: TRBD2
abundance: NA
j_gene: TRBJ2-7

CDR3aa: CASSLGAGTANEKLFF
CDR3nt: TGTGCCAGCAGTTTAGGGGCCGGGACAGCTAATGAAAAACTGTTTTTT
v_gene: TRBV28
d_gene: TRBD1
abundance: NA
j_gene: TRBJ1-4

CDR3aa: CASSLEIGRAREQYF
CDR3nt: TGCGCCAGCAGCTTGGAGATCGGGAGGGCTCGTGAGCAGTACTTC
v_gene: TRBV5-1
d_gene: TRBD2
abundance: NA
j_gene: TRBJ2-7

CDR3aa: CASSLLSETSTDTQYF
CDR3nt: TGTGCCAGCAGCTTATTATCCGAAACTAGCACAGATACGCAGTATTTT
v_gene: TRBV7-9
d_gene: NA
abundance: once
j_gene: TRBJ2-3

CDR3aa: CASSSAGTGKETQYF
CDR3nt: TGTGCCAGCAGCTCGGCCGGGACAGGGAAAGAGACCCAGTACTTC
v_gene: TRBV7-7
d_gene: TRBD1
abundance: NA
j_gene: TRBJ2-5

CDR3aa: CASSQHSGYKHNEQFF
CDR3nt: TGCGCCAGCAGCCAACATAGCGGGTACAAACACAATGAGCAGTTCTTC
v_gene: TRBV4-1
d_gene: TRBD2
abundance: NA
j_gene: TRBJ2-1

CDR3aa: CASSFPTALDTGELFF
CDR3nt: TGTGCCAGCAGCTTCCCGACAGCACTTGACACCGGGGAGCTGTTTTTT
v_gene: TRBV11-3
d_gene: NA
abundance: NA
j_gene: TRBJ2-2

CDR3aa: CSAGGLAEDTGELFF
CDR3nt: TGCAGCGCTGGGGGACTAGCGGAGGACACCGGGGAGCTGTTTTTT
v_gene: TRBV29-1
d_gene: TRBD2
abundance: NA
j_gene: TRBJ2-2

CDR3aa: CASSQVNRGDYGYTF
CDR3nt: TGTGCCAGCAGCCAAGTCAACAGGGGTGACTATGGCTACACCTTC
v_gene: TRBV4-2
d_gene: TRBD1
abundance: once
j_gene: TRBJ1-2

CDR3aa: CASSTQGTTNYEQYF
CDR3nt: TGTGCCAGCTCCACCCAGGGGACTACCAACTACGAGCAGTACTTC
v_gene: TRBV5-4
d_gene: NA
abundance: NA
j_gene: TRBJ2-7

CDR3aa: CATSRAGPTDTQYF
CDR3nt: TGTGCCACCAGCAGAGCGGGTCCCACAGATACGCAGTATTTT
v_gene: TRBV15
d_gene: NA
abundance: NA
j_gene: TRBJ2-3

CDR3aa: CASSILGGPNFDTEAFF
CDR3nt: TGTGCCAGTAGTATTTTGGGGGGGCCTAATTTTGACACTGAAGCTTTCTTT
v_gene: TRBV19
d_gene: NA
abundance: NA
j_gene: TRBJ1-1

CDR3aa: CASSLGHTDTEAFF
CDR3nt: TGTGCCAGCAGCTTAGGTCATACGGACACTGAAGCTTTCTTT
v_gene: TRBV7-8
d_gene: NA
abundance: few
j_gene: TRBJ1-1

CDR3aa: CASSSPGLAGVTNEQFF
CDR3nt: TGTGCCAGCAGTTCACCCGGACTAGCGGGAGTAACCAATGAGCAGTTCTTC
v_gene: TRBV27
d_gene: TRBD2
abundance: NA
j_gene: TRBJ2-1

CDR3aa: CATVWGTGQAFF
CDR3nt: TGTGCCACCGTATGGGGAACAGGGCAAGCTTTCTTT
v_gene: TRBV19
d_gene: NA
abundance: NA
j_gene: TRBJ1-1

CDR3aa: CASMGGVEAFF
CDR3nt: TGTGCCAGCATGGGGGGGGTTGAAGCTTTCTTT
v_gene: TRBV2
d_gene: NA
abundance: NA
j_gene: TRBJ1-1

CDR3aa: CASSYSSLGVTYEQYF
CDR3nt: TGTGCCAGCAGTTACTCTAGTCTCGGTGTAACCTACGAGCAGTACTTC
v_gene: TRBV6-5
d_gene: NA
abundance: NA
j_gene: TRBJ2-7

CDR3aa: CASSQRGDTEAFF
CDR3nt: TGTGCCAGCAGCCAACGGGGGGACACTGAAGCTTTCTTT
v_gene: TRBV3-1/TRBV3-2
d_gene: NA
abundance: few
j_gene: TRBJ1-1

CDR3aa: CASSRGQGATNEKLFF
CDR3nt: TGTGCCAGCAGCAGGGGACAGGGCGCAACTAATGAAAAACTGTTTTTT
v_gene: TRBV5-6
d_gene: TRBD1
abundance: NA
j_gene: TRBJ1-4